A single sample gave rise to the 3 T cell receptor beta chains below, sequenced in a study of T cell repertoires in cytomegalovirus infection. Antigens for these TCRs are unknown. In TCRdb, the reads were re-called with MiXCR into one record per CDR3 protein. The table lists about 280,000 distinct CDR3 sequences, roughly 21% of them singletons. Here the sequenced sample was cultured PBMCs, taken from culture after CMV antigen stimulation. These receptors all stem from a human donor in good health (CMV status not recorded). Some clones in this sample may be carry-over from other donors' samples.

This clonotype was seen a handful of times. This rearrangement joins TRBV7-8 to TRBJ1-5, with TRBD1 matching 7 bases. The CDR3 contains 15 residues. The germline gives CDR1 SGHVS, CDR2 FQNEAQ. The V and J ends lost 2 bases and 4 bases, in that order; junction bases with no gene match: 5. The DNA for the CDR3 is TGTGCCAGCAGCTTAACGGACAGGCGGAATCAGCCCCAGCATTTT. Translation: CASSLTDRRNQPQHF.

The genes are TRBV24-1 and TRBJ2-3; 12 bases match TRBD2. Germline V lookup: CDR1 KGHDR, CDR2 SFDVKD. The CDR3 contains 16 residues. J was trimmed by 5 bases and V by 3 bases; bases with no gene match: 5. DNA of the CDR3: TGTGCCACCAGTGATCAACCGGGACTAGCGGGAGATACGCAGTATTTT. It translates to CATSDQPGLAGDTQYF.

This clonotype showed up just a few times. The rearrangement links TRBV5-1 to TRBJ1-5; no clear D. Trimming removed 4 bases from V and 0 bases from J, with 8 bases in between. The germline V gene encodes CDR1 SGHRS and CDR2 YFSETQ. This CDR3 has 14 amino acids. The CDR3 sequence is CASSGGDSNQPQHF. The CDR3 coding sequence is TGCGCCAGCAGCGGTGGGGATAGCAATCAGCCCCAGCATTTT.